Presented here are 17 T cell receptor beta chains from one specimen sequenced in a study of sequential checkpoint blockade in melanoma. Treatment noted: randomized to nivolumab then ipilimumab (arm A) or the reverse (arm B). Method: immunoSEQ multiplex PCR; TCRdb's copy keeps in-frame clones and lacks some. The profile shows tens of thousands of clones, around 90% of them singletons. The sequencing here drew on CD8+ T cells sorted from blood (inferred from file names), taken from a patient given nivolumab and ipilimumab in sequence. The origin of the receptors is a human donor with melanoma.

The V call is TRBV18, the J call TRBJ2-1, with 10 bases aligning to TRBD1. Germline trimming cut 4 bases from V and 8 bases from J; bases unmatched to any gene: 8. Germline loops: CDR1 KGHSH, CDR2 LQKENI. The CDR3 has 15 amino acids. CDR3 sequence: CASSQGTGVFDEQFF. For the CDR3, the DNA is TGTGCCAGCTCACAGGGGACAGGGGTGTTCGATGAGCAGTTCTTC.

The rearrangement links TRBV4-3 to TRBJ1-1; no definite D call. Looked up from germline, CDR1 is LGHNA and CDR2 is YSLEER. Trimming removed 1 base at V and 1 base at J, with 4 bases between. The CDR3 covers 13 residues. The CDR3 region is CASSQGQNTEAFF. The CDR3 coding sequence is TGCGCCAGCAGCCAAGGACAGAACACTGAAGCTTTCTTT.

The chain uses TRBV7-9 and TRBJ2-5, with 10 bases fitting TRBD1. The V and J ends lost 5 bases and 5 bases, in that order; junction bases with no gene match: 11. The CDR3 extends over 16 amino acids. Looked up from germline, CDR1 is SEHNR and CDR2 is FQNEAQ (reference sequence). CDR3 loop: CASSLWDRGVGETQYF. Here the CDR3 DNA reads TGTGCCAGCAGCCTCTGGGACAGGGGAGTTGGGGAGACCCAGTACTTC.

This chain uses TRBV29-1 with TRBJ1-2, with 11 positions matching TRBD1. V shed 4 bases, J shed 5 bases, and the junction held 0 bases outside the gene matches. The CDR3 has 12 amino acids. Germline lookup yields CDR1 SQVTM and CDR2 ANQGSEA. CDR3 loop: CSVGDRGYGYTF. The CDR3 DNA reads as TGCAGCGTTGGGGACAGGGGGTATGGCTACACCTTC.

This chain uses TRBV27 with TRBJ2-7, with 13 bases that match TRBD2. This CDR3 has 14 residues. CDR1 is MNHEY, CDR2 SMNVEV, per germline (reference sequence). Losses at the gene ends were 4 bases for V and 4 bases for J; bases not matched to a gene: 1. CDR3 loop: CASSWTSGRYEQYF. In DNA, the CDR3 is TGTGCCAGCAGTTGGACTAGCGGGAGATACGAGCAGTACTTC.

The chain is built from TRBV7-9 and TRBJ2-7; the match to TRBD1 covers 8 bases. CDR3 length: 14 residues. J lost 3 bases, V lost 5 bases, and 6 bases had no gene match. The V gene's germline CDR1 is SEHNR and CDR2 FQNEAQ (reference sequence). CDR3 loop: CASSPRDRHYEQYF. CDR3 in DNA: TGTGCCAGCAGCCCCCGGGACAGGCACTACGAGCAGTACTTC.

Worth noting for this clone: Germline and junction disagree at one end, which may indicate a read error. The CDR3 DNA sequence: TGTGCCAGCAGCCAACAATCCGGCGAGAGGTTGGTCTTC. The encoded protein is CASSQQSGERLVF. The genes are TRBV14 and TRBJ2-7; the D is unclear. The CDR3 runs to 13 residues. Per germline, CDR1 SGHDN and CDR2 FVKESK. The whole variable domain, filled in from reference TRBV14 and TRBJ2-7, reads EAGVTQFPSHSVIEKGQTVTLRCDPISGHDNLYWYRRVMGKEIKFLLHFVKESKQDESGMPNNRFLAERTGGTYSTLKVQPAELEDSGVYFCASSQQSGERLVFGPGTRLTVT.

The V and J genes are TRBV5-6 and TRBJ1-5; D not resolved. V shed 4 bases and J shed 6 bases, with 20 bases lying between them. Germline V lookup: CDR1 SGHDT, CDR2 YYEEEE. This CDR3 is 16 amino acids long. CDR3 coding DNA: TGTGCCAGCAGCGGGTCGGACGGGTTTCGGGGTCAGCCCCAGCATTTT. Translation: CASSGSDGFRGQPQHF. The full variable domain, rest sourced from reference TRBV5-6 and TRBJ1-5, is DAGVTQSPTHLIKTRGQQVTLRCSPKSGHDTVSWYQQALGQGPQFIFQYYEEEERQRGNFPDRFSGHQFPNYSSELNVNALLLGDSALYLCASSGSDGFRGQPQHFGDGTRLSIL.

The rearrangement uses TRBV4-1 and TRBJ2-1; D is unclear. This CDR3 has 16 residues. Trimming pared 3 bases from V and 0 bases from J, leaving 12 bases between. From germline, CDR1 is MGHRA and CDR2 YSYEKL. The CDR3 loop is CASSHPGESSYNEQFF. In nucleotides, the CDR3 is TGCGCCAGCAGCCATCCCGGAGAAAGCTCCTACAATGAGCAGTTCTTC.

The V and J genes are TRBV19 and TRBJ2-1, with 9 bases fitting TRBD2. V dropped 4 bases and J dropped 0; count of bases not matched to a gene: 10. Germline V gene sequence: CDR1 LNHDA, CDR2 SQIVND (reference sequence). This CDR3 has 18 amino acids. CDR3 amino acids: CASSTPGLAWSSYNEQFF. DNA of the CDR3: TGTGCCAGTAGTACGCCGGGACTAGCCTGGAGCTCCTACAATGAGCAGTTCTTC.

This chain joins TRBV5-6 and TRBJ1-1; a possible D gene is TRBD1 (6 bases). The germline CDR1 and CDR2 sequences are SGHDT and YYEEEE. This CDR3 is 13 amino acids long. Trimming took off 2 bases at V and 5 bases at J, with 10 bases between the two ends. DNA of the CDR3: TGTGCCAGCAGCTTAGGGGGTTGGACTGAAGCTTTCTTT. This gives the protein CASSLGGWTEAFF.

The rearrangement links TRBV19 to TRBJ2-7, with 7 bases matching TRBD2. V shed 1 base, J shed 3 bases, and the junction held 3 bases outside the gene matches. CDR1 is LNHDA, CDR2 SQIVND, per germline (reference sequence). The CDR3 is 14 residues long. The CDR3 nucleotides read TGTGCCAGTAGTATAGGCGGGGGTGGCTACGAGCAGTACTTC. Its translation: CASSIGGGGYEQYF.

The chain couples TRBV10-3 to TRBJ2-1, with TRBD2 matching 7 bases. Trimming removed 11 bases from V and 0 bases from J; junction bases left unmatched: 10. This CDR3 contains 15 residues. CDR1 is ENHRY and CDR2 is SYGVKD in the germline V gene. CDR3 coding DNA: TGTGCCCCCCCAGGGAGCGGGGTCTCCTACAATGAGCAGTTCTTC. This gives the protein CAPPGSGVSYNEQFF.

V gene TRBV4-3 combines with J gene TRBJ2-6; 8 nucleotides align to TRBD1. Germline CDR1 LGHNA, CDR2 YSLEER. The CDR3 length is 17 residues. J was trimmed by 2 bases and V by 1 base; bases with no gene match: 4. CDR3 DNA sequence: TGCGCCAGCAGCCAAGGGATGACAGGGGCTGGGGCCAACGTCCTGACTTTC. Its protein is CASSQGMTGAGANVLTF.

The rearrangement links TRBV13 to TRBJ2-3; no definite D call. Trimming removed 3 bases from V and 4 bases from J, with 5 bases in between. The CDR3 is 12 residues long. Per the germline V gene, CDR1 is PRHDT and CDR2 is FYEKMQ (reference sequence). The CDR3 region has the DNA TGTGCCAGCAGCTTCCTGTCAGATACGCAGTATTTT. Protein: CASSFLSDTQYF. Filled out from reference TRBV13 and TRBJ2-3, the complete variable domain reads AAGVIQSPRHLIKEKRETATLKCYPIPRHDTVYWYQQGPGQDPQFLISFYEKMQSDKGSIPDRFSAQQFSDYHSELNMSSLELGDSALYFCASSFLSDTQYFGPGTRLTVL.

This clone was seen a few times. The rearrangement joins TRBV7-3 to TRBJ1-1, with D unclear. With 3 bases removed from V and 0 bases from J, the gap between germline ends came to 8 bases. CDR3 size: 14 residues. Per the germline V gene, CDR1 is SGHTA and CDR2 is FQGTGA. CDR3 loop: CASSFGGMNTEAFF. The CDR3 DNA sequence: TGTGCCAGCAGCTTCGGCGGGATGAACACTGAAGCTTTCTTT.

The V and J genes are TRBV13 and TRBJ2-3; TRBD2 matches 7 bases. CDR3 length: 14 amino acids. Germline V gene lookup returns CDR1 PRHDT and CDR2 FYEKMQ (reference sequence). The V and J ends lost 0 bases and 7 bases, in that order; junction bases with no gene match: 4. The CDR3 loop is CASSLGASGHTQYF. Here the CDR3 DNA reads TGTGCCAGCAGCTTAGGGGCTAGCGGACATACGCAGTATTTT.